This T cell receptor (beta chain) was identified in a study of shared clonotypes between healthy human individuals. Germline loops: CDR1 MNHEY, CDR2 SVGAGI. V lost 6 bases and J lost 6, with 13 bases in between. CDR3 length equals 13 residues. Each replicate PCR on the sorted subsets used about 220 ng DNA (around 30,000 T cell genomes). Data came from immunoSEQ multiplex PCR; TCRdb stores just in-frame clones and leaves some out. The sample carries about 2.2 million clones, under 95% recorded once. CD45RO-negative, CCR7-positively selected cells formed the naive CD8 fraction, excluding terminally differentiated effector memory CD45RA+ cells. Each sample came from a Caucasian adult donor living in Nashville, Tennessee. Notes on this clone: Its antigen is still unknown.

General observations from the study: Several donors held about 5% of naive CD4 clonotypes in common. The study generally estimated greater richness for naive than memory subsets.

The clonotype originates from a man younger than 35 in good health. Some clones in this sample may be carry-over from other donors' samples. What was sequenced was naive CD8+ T cells from PBMCs. The chain recombines TRBV6-5 with TRBJ2-3; D remains unclear. The CDR3 here is CASRAFGADTQYF. For the CDR3, the DNA is TGTGCCAGCAGAGCGTTTGGTGCGGATACGCAGTATTTT.